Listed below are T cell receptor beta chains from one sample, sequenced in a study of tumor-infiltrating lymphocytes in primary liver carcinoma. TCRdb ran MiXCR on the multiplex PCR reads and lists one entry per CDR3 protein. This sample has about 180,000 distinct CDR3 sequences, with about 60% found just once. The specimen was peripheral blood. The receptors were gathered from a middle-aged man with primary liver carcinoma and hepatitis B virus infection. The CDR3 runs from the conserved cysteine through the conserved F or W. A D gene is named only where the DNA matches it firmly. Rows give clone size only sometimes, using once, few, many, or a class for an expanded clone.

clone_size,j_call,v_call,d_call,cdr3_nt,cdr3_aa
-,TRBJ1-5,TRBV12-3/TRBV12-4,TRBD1,TGTGCCAGCAGTATGGGACAGGGAATTCAGCCCCAGCATTTT,CASSMGQGIQPQHF
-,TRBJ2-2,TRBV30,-,TGTGCCTGGAGTGAAGTACGGCCCGGGGAGCTGTTTTTT,CAWSEVRPGELFF
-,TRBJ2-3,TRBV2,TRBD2,TGTGCCAGCAGGCAGGGGCTAGCGGGAGGGCATAGCACAGATACGCAGTATTTT,CASRQGLAGGHSTDTQYF
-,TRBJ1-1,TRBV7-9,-,TGTGCCAGCAGCTTAATGTCCGGCTATGAAGCTTTCTTT,CASSLMSGYEAFF
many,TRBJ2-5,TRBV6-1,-,TGTGCCAGCACTCCTCAAGAGACCCAGTACTTC,CASTPQETQYF
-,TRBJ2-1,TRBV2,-,TGTGCCAGCAGTGCTATCGAGGGCAATGAGCAGTTCTTC,CASSAIEGNEQFF
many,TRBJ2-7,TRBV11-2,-,TGTGCCAGCAGCTTAAACAGGGATTACGAGCAGTACTTC,CASSLNRDYEQYF
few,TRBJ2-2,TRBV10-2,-,TGCGCCGGTCGGTTTAGTTTCGCCGGGGAGCTGTTTTTT,CAGRFSFAGELFF
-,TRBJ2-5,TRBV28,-,TGTGCCAGCATGATCCCGGGACTAAAAGGGGGGGAGACCCAGTACTTC,CASMIPGLKGGETQYF
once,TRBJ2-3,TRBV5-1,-,TGCGCCAGCAGCTTGGCCCGGGGGAATGGAGATACGCAGTATTTT,CASSLARGNGDTQYF
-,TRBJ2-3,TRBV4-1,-,TGCGCCAGCAGCCAAGTGGGAAGGGACCTACCGGATACGCAGTATTTT,CASSQVGRDLPDTQYF
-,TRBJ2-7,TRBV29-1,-,TGCAGCGGCATCGGACAGTCCTACGAGCAGTACTTC,CSGIGQSYEQYF
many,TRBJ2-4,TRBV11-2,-,TGTGCCAGCAGCCCTCACCCTAACAGGGGGGGAAACATTCAGTACTTC,CASSPHPNRGGNIQYF
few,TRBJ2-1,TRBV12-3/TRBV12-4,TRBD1,TGTGCCAGCAGTTTGTCAGGGGGCAAAAATGAGCAGTTCTTC,CASSLSGGKNEQFF
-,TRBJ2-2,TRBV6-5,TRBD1,TGTGCCAGCAGTCGACAGGGATCCGGGGAGCTGTTTTTT,CASSRQGSGELFF
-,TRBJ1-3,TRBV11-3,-,TGTGCCAGCAGCCAGGATTCTGGAAACACCATATATTTT,CASSQDSGNTIYF
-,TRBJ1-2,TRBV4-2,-,TGTGCCAGCAGCCAAGATCTGGTAACCTTCTATGGCTACACCTTC,CASSQDLVTFYGYTF
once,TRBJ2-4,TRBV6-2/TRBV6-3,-,TGTGCCAGCAGTTGGGGGAACATTCAGAACTTC,CASSWGNIQNF
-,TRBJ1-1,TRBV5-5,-,TGTGCTAGCAGCTTGGAGGGAATGCCTGAAGCTTTCTTT,CASSLEGMPEAFF
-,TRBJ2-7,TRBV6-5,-,TGTGCCAGCAGTTATTCGAAGGGAGAGCAGTACTTC,CASSYSKGEQYF
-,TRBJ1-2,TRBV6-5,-,TGTGCCAGCACAGGACCTGACTATGGCTACACCTTC,CASTGPDYGYTF
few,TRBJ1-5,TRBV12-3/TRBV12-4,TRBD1,TGTGCCAGCAGCCGGGACAGGGTATCGAGTCTGGATTTT,CASSRDRVSSLDF
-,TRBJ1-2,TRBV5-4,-,TGTGTCAGCAGAACTACTGGGGATGGCTACACCTTC,CVSRTTGDGYTF
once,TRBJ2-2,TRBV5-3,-,TGTGCCAGAAGCTCAACCGGGATAGGGATTTACACCGGGGAGCTGTTTTTT,CARSSTGIGIYTGELFF
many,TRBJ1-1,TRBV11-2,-,TGTGCCAGCAGCCCCCGACAGGCGGCTGAAGCTTTCTTT,CASSPRQAAEAFF
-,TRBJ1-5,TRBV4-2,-,TGTGCCAGCAGCCAAGATGGGGGGGACTTCAATCAGCCCCAGCATTTT,CASSQDGGDFNQPQHF
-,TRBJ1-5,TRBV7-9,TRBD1,TGTGCCAGCAGCTTCGGCCAGGGGGTCAATCAGCCCCAGCATTTT,CASSFGQGVNQPQHF
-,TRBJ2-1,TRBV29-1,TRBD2,TGCAGCATCCGACTAGCGGGAGGATATGAGCAGTTCTTC,CSIRLAGGYEQFF
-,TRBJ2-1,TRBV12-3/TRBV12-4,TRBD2,TGTGCCAGCACCCTGGGACTAGCGGGAAACAATGAGCAGTTCTTC,CASTLGLAGNNEQFF
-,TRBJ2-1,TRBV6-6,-,TGTGCCAGCAGTTCCGGTCGTACCTCCTACAATGAGCAGTTCTTC,CASSSGRTSYNEQFF
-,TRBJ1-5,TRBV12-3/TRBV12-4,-,TGTGCCAGCAGTTTGAAGTATCAGCCCCAGCATTTT,CASSLKYQPQHF
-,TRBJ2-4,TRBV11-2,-,TGTGCCAGCAGCCCTCACCCTAACATGGGGGGAAACATCCAGTACTTC,CASSPHPNMGGNIQYF
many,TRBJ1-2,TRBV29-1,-,TGCAGCGTTGATGCGAAGGGGACGGGCTATGGCTACACCTTC,CSVDAKGTGYGYTF
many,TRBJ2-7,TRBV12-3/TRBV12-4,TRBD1,TGTGCCAGCCGCAGGGCAGGGGGCGAGCAGTACTTC,CASRRAGGEQYF
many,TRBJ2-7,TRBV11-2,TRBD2,TGTGCCAGCAGCGAAGGACTAGCGGGAGCCCTATCCCTATACGAGCAGTACTTC,CASSEGLAGALSLYEQYF
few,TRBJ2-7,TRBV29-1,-,TGCAGCGTTGAATCCAGCGGTACCACCTACGAGCAGTACTTC,CSVESSGTTYEQYF